This T cell receptor beta chain was sequenced during a study of read filtering for tumor transcriptome and immune sequencing. This clonotype has only a few counts. Its antigen is not known. Study results and caveats: This fraction held mixed bone marrow immune cells after CD138-negative sorting.

Molecular barcoded adaptors covering alpha/delta and beta/gamma chains were used on about 390 ng RNA. Via MiXCR, TCRdb re-called the reads, giving one row per CDR3 protein. The profile covers 20,000 or so distinct CDR3 sequences, with over 20% appearing a single time and nearly 25% taken by the ten largest. Bone marrow was sampled from every patient at the time of active disease. The germline gives CDR1 SGHAT, CDR2 FQNNGV. Deletions cut 2 bases from V and 2 bases from J, with 10 bases between. The CDR3 contains 15 residues. Sequenced input: a population of CD138-negative cells sorted from bone marrow. This TCR came from a donor over 35 with multiple myeloma. The chain combines TRBV11-2 with TRBJ1-5; D not certain. CDR3 bases: TGTGCCAGCAGCTTAACTGATGGGGGCAATCAGCCCCAGCATTTT. Amino acids: CASSLTDGGNQPQHF.